Listed below are T cell receptor beta chains from one sample, sequenced in a study of cytomegalovirus exposure and HLA in healthy donors. Method: immunoSEQ multiplex PCR; TCRdb's copy keeps in-frame clones and lacks some. The sample yields about 160,000 clones, about 79% seen once. Sequenced: PBMCs. The origin of the receptors is a woman aged 45-59 years in good health and CMV-seropositive. CDR3s include the opening cysteine and the closing phenylalanine or tryptophan. A D gene is named only where the DNA matches it firmly. Size is omitted from some rows. Given values are once, few, many or a class for expanded clones.

clone size	V gene	J gene	D gene	CDR3 DNA	CDR3 protein
-	TRBV19	TRBJ2-2	TRBD1	TGTGCCAGTAGTAAAGGACAGGGGGCAGGGGCCGGGGAGCTGTTTTTT	CASSKGQGAGAGELFF
-	TRBV6-1	TRBJ1-1	TRBD1	TGTGCCAGCAGCCCTAGACAGGGACCGAACACTGAAGCTTTCTTT	CASSPRQGPNTEAFF
-	TRBV28	TRBJ2-7	TRBD2	TGTGCCAGCAGTTTAAATAGCGGGGGCTACGAGCAGTACTTC	CASSLNSGGYEQYF
-	TRBV21-1	TRBJ1-5	-	TGTGCCAGCAGCACAGGGGACATCGATCAACCCCAGCATTTT	CASSTGDIDQPQHF
-	TRBV28	TRBJ1-1	-	TGTGCCAGCCAAATGAACACTGAAGCTTTCTTT	CASQMNTEAFF
-	TRBV4-2	TRBJ2-3	-	TGTGCCAGCAGCCAGGGTGACCAGGGCGTAGATACGCAGTATTTT	CASSQGDQGVDTQYF
-	TRBV9	TRBJ1-6	-	TGTGCCAGCAGCGTAGATGAGGGTTCGAGCTCCTATAATTCACCCCTCCACTTT	CASSVDEGSSSYNSPLHF
-	TRBV19	TRBJ1-1	TRBD1	TGTGCCACAGTTCGGGACAGACTAATGAACACTGAAGCTTTCTTT	CATVRDRLMNTEAFF
-	TRBV18	TRBJ1-1	-	TGTGCCAGCTCATCTTTAAGGACGGGGGATTCCTCTACGGCTGAAGCTTTCTTT	CASSSLRTGDSSTAEAFF
few	TRBV7-2	TRBJ1-2	TRBD1	TGTGCCAGCGCCACGGGACAGGGAGATGGCTACACCTTC	CASATGQGDGYTF
-	TRBV4-3	TRBJ2-2	TRBD1	TGCGCCAGCAGCCAACTAACAGGGGACGACACCGGGGAGCTGTTTTTT	CASSQLTGDDTGELFF
-	TRBV2	TRBJ1-2	TRBD1	TGTGCCAGCAGCCAAACCGGGACAGGCTATGGCTACACCTTC	CASSQTGTGYGYTF
once	TRBV4-3	TRBJ2-3	TRBD2	TGCGCCAGCAGCCAAGGCGGGGGCGGGGGGGCCTCTACGCAGTATTTT	CASSQGGGGGASTQYF
-	TRBV7-8	TRBJ1-2	-	TGTGCCAGCAGCTTTCAGGCGGGGGGGGGCTACACCTTC	CASSFQAGGGYTF
-	TRBV5-1	TRBJ1-2	-	TGCGCCAGCAGCTCACGAAACAGGGTCAATGGCTACACCTTC	CASSSRNRVNGYTF
-	TRBV7-8	TRBJ1-1	TRBD1	TGTGCCAGCAGCTTAGTAGGGGGGACAGGGGGGAGCACTGAAGCTTTCTTT	CASSLVGGTGGSTEAFF
-	TRBV13	TRBJ2-2	TRBD2	TGTGCCAGCAGCTTTATAAGGACTAGCGGAAGCACCGGGGAGCTGTTTTTT	CASSFIRTSGSTGELFF
-	TRBV7-2	TRBJ2-5	TRBD2	TGTGCCAGCAGCTTACAGCGGGGGAACCAAGAGACCCAGTACTTC	CASSLQRGNQETQYF
-	TRBV6-1	TRBJ2-7	-	TGTGCCAGCAGTATCGCTGAGTCCTACGAGCAGTACTTC	CASSIAESYEQYF
-	TRBV18	TRBJ2-7	TRBD1	TGTGCCAGCTCTGCCCCGGGACAGGGGGGGAGAGAGCAGTACTTC	CASSAPGQGGREQYF
-	TRBV28	TRBJ1-2	-	TGTGCCAGCAGTTTACAACAGGGCCATGGCTACACCTTC	CASSLQQGHGYTF
-	TRBV18	TRBJ2-1	TRBD2	TGTGCCAGCTCACCACCGGAGCGGGGGGTTTACAATGAGCAGTTCTTC	CASSPPERGVYNEQFF
-	TRBV5-4	TRBJ2-7	-	TGTGCCAGCAGCTTGGCTGAGGGGGAAGGGGCCTACGAGCAGTACTTC	CASSLAEGEGAYEQYF
-	TRBV27	TRBJ1-2	-	TGTGCCAGCAGTTTACGAGCGGAAGGCTACACCTTC	CASSLRAEGYTF
-	TRBV29-1	TRBJ1-1	TRBD1	TGCAGCGTAGGTCCGGGACAGGGGGCGAACACTGAAGCTTTCTTT	CSVGPGQGANTEAFF
-	TRBV7-9	TRBJ2-7	TRBD1	TGTGCCAGCAGCCATCTGCGGCAGGGGGCCTACGAGCAGTACTTC	CASSHLRQGAYEQYF
once	TRBV28	TRBJ1-4	-	TGTGCCAGCACCAGTTCAGGGTTGGGGCAGGAAAAACTGTTTTTT	CASTSSGLGQEKLFF
-	TRBV14	TRBJ2-1	TRBD2	TGTGCCAGCAGCCAAGGAACTAGCGGGAGGATCTACAATGAGCAGTTCTTC	CASSQGTSGRIYNEQFF
-	TRBV9	TRBJ1-2	-	TGTGCCAGCAGCGTAGCGGACAGCCAGACGATTGGCTACACCTTC	CASSVADSQTIGYTF
-	TRBV18	TRBJ1-1	-	TGTGCCAGCTCACCACAGCAGGGGCTTCTATTGAACACTGAAGCTTTCTTT	CASSPQQGLLLNTEAFF
-	TRBV5-1	TRBJ2-5	-	TGCGCCAGCAGCTTGGGGTCTAGCCAGGAGACCCAGTACTTC	CASSLGSSQETQYF
few	TRBV5-1	TRBJ1-4	-	TGCGCCAGCAGCTTGGAATTAGGGGCGGGGGGAAAACTGTTTTTT	CASSLELGAGGKLFF
-	TRBV5-5	TRBJ1-1	-	TGTGCCAGCAGCTTCATGAACACTGAAGCTTTCTTT	CASSFMNTEAFF
once	TRBV18	TRBJ1-2	-	TGTGCCAGCTCACCGGGGCGGAGTAACTATGGCTACACCTTC	CASSPGRSNYGYTF
-	TRBV28	TRBJ2-7	TRBD2	TGTGCCAGCAGTTTTAATCTAGCGGGGGGATCCTACGAGCAGTACTTC	CASSFNLAGGSYEQYF
-	TRBV2	TRBJ2-2	-	TGTGCCAGCAGTGGGACAAACGGGGAGCTGTTTTTT	CASSGTNGELFF
-	TRBV7-6	TRBJ2-7	TRBD1	TGTGCCAGCAGCAGACAGGGGGGACAAGGACGTTACGAGCAGTACTTC	CASSRQGGQGRYEQYF
-	TRBV2	TRBJ1-1	-	TGTGCCAGCAGTATGGGCCCGAACACTGAAGCTTTCTTT	CASSMGPNTEAFF
once	TRBV20-1	TRBJ1-2	-	TGCAGTGTTCCGGGGGGCGGAGGCTACACCTTC	CSVPGGGGYTF
-	TRBV7-2	TRBJ1-2	TRBD1	TGTGCCAGCAGCTCACAGGGGGAGGACTATGGCTACACCTTC	CASSSQGEDYGYTF
few	TRBV4-1	TRBJ1-1	TRBD1	TGCGCCAGCAGCCAAGGGGACAGGGGGAGAGAAGCTTTCTTT	CASSQGDRGREAFF
-	TRBV11-2	TRBJ1-1	-	TGTGCCAGCAGCTTAGTTCGGGGGGCTGAAGCTTTCTTT	CASSLVRGAEAFF
few	TRBV2	TRBJ1-1	TRBD1	TGTGCCAGCGAAATGACAGGGTTGTCTGAAGCTTTCTTT	CASEMTGLSEAFF
-	TRBV7-2	TRBJ2-7	TRBD1	TGTGCCAGCAGCTTATCTTCCCAGGGGGCGTACGAGCAGTACTTC	CASSLSSQGAYEQYF
-	TRBV18	TRBJ2-3	-	TGTGCCAGCTCTTTAGCATATACCACAGATACGCAGTATTTT	CASSLAYTTDTQYF
-	TRBV7-8	TRBJ2-3	-	TGTGCCAGCAGCACGACTGCGAAAGATACGCAGTATTTT	CASSTTAKDTQYF
-	TRBV7-8	TRBJ1-2	-	TGTGCCAGCAGCTTAATAGAGCGGAACTATGGCTACACCTTC	CASSLIERNYGYTF
-	TRBV10-3	TRBJ2-3	TRBD2	TGTGCCATCAGTACTAGCGGAAACACAGATACGCAGTATTTT	CAISTSGNTDTQYF